The clone carrying this TCR beta chain appeared many times. Its antigen is not identified. This sample was taken from a study of T cells after yellow fever vaccination. Study summary: The SMART-Seq v4 Ultra Low Input method served to prepare the low-cell-number fractions.

It was through 5'RACE template switching that TCR cDNA was made, with a universal primer site and UMIs added. One entry per CDR3 protein results from TCRdb running MiXCR on the 5' RACE reads. Counted here are about 140,000 distinct CDR3 sequences, approximately 6.6% occurring once; the ten biggest clones make up approximately 0.59%. Study observations and caveats: Abundant clonotypes from the bulk population could contaminate FACS-sorted repertoires.

This receptor was taken from a man between 25 and 39 years old who received the YFV17D yellow fever vaccine. Here the sequenced sample was CD4+ T cells sorted from PBMCs, taken 10 days after the yellow fever booster vaccination.

This CDR3 is CSANSGPYEQYF. The CDR3 DNA is TGCAGTGCTAACAGCGGTCCCTACGAGCAGTACTTC. This chain links TRBV20-1 with TRBJ2-7; the D gene is possibly TRBD2 (5 bases). V was shortened by 4 bases and J by 2 bases, with 9 bases between the two germline ends. The germline V gene has CDR1 DFQATT and CDR2 SNEGSKA (reference sequence). CDR3 length equals 12 residues.